One and the same sample provided the 24 T cell receptor beta chains below, sequenced in a study of shared clonotypes between healthy human individuals. Sequencing used immunoSEQ multiplex PCR; TCRdb keeps in-frame clones, though not all of them. The sample lists around 2.5 million clones; 93% were seen once. The specimen was naive CD4+ T cells from PBMCs. Subset: CD45RA+ positively selected. The receptors stem from a man younger than 35 in good health. Some clones in this sample may be carry-over from other donors' samples.

The chain recombines TRBV7-2 with TRBJ1-6; D is unresolved. Germline V gene data show CDR1 as SGHTA and CDR2 as FQGNSA. V was trimmed by 1 base and J by 4 bases, leaving 8 bases between them. The CDR3 consists of 15 residues. CDR3 sequence: CASSLVDGYNSPLHF. The CDR3 nucleotides are TGTGCCAGCAGCTTAGTAGACGGATATAATTCACCCCTCCACTTT.

This chain links TRBV9 with TRBJ2-1; D is ambiguous. Germline CDR1 SGDLS, CDR2 YYNGEE. The CDR3 is made up of 15 amino acids. Trimming pared 3 bases from V and 4 bases from J, leaving 14 bases between. The CDR3 is CASSAEVRVYNEQFF. The CDR3 DNA reads as TGTGCCAGCAGCGCCGAGGTCCGGGTTTACAATGAGCAGTTCTTC.

This rearrangement joins TRBV29-1 to TRBJ2-5; 7 bases fit TRBD1. The J call is uncertain, as TRBJ2-7 better fits the DNA end. The CDR3 has 12 residues. Germline V CDR1 and CDR2: SQVTM, ANQGSEA. The CDR3 DNA sequence: TGCAGCGTTGAACAGGGGGCCTACGAGCAGTACTTC. It translates to CSVEQGAYEQYF.

The chain uses TRBV10-1 and TRBJ2-7, with 10 bases matching TRBD2. The CDR3 is 16 amino acids. After removal of 3 bases from V and 1 base from J, the junction contained 6 bases not matched to a gene. Looked up from germline, CDR1 is WNHNN and CDR2 is SYGVQD (reference sequence). CDR3 in amino acids: CASSDRLAGGSYEQYF. As DNA, the CDR3 is TGCGCCAGCAGTGATCGACTAGCGGGTGGTTCCTACGAGCAGTACTTC.

This rearrangement joins TRBV28 to TRBJ1-1; D ambiguous. Trimming removed 8 bases from V and 1 base from J, with 14 bases in between. The CDR3 runs to 14 residues. Per germline, CDR1 MDHEN and CDR2 SYDVKM. This CDR3 is CASDRIGPNTEAFF. The DNA for the CDR3 is TGTGCCAGCGATCGGATTGGACCGAACACTGAAGCTTTCTTT.

This chain uses TRBV30 with TRBJ2-3, with D hard to call. CDR3 length equals 13 residues. CDR1 and CDR2 (germline): GTSNPN, SVGIG (reference sequence). V was pared by 4 bases and J by 4 bases, with 12 bases between. CDR3 sequence reads: CAWTRLFPDTQYF. CDR3 bases: TGTGCCTGGACCCGCCTTTTCCCAGATACGCAGTATTTT. The variable domain in full, completed from reference TRBV30 and TRBJ2-3, reads SQTIHQWPATLVQPVGSPLSLECTVEGTSNPNLYWYRQAAGRGLQLLFYSVGIGQISSEVPQNLSASRPQDRQFILSSKKLLLSDSGFYLCAWTRLFPDTQYFGPGTRLTVL.

The V gene is TRBV6-5, the J gene TRBJ1-2; 7 positions match TRBD1. V was pared by 0 bases and J by 10 bases, with 8 bases of the junction left unmatched. Looked up from germline, CDR1 is MNHEY and CDR2 is SVGAGI. The length of the CDR3 is 14 residues. In nucleotides, the CDR3 is TGTGCCAGCAGTTACTCGGGACAGATGCCTGACTACACCTTC. Protein sequence: CASSYSGQMPDYTF.

This clone was seen just once. This chain uses TRBV6-5 with TRBJ2-2; unclear D gene. V lost 0 bases to trimming and J lost 0 bases, with 8 bases between them. Germline CDR1 and CDR2: MNHEY and SVGAGI. This CDR3 comprises 16 residues. The CDR3 nucleotides are TGTGCCAGCAGTTACTCGTTTACCGCGAACACCGGGGAGCTGTTTTTT. Its translation is CASSYSFTANTGELFF.

This clone was detected once. J is TRBJ2-3 and V is TRBV5-6, with D possibly TRBD1 on 5 matching bases. This CDR3 is 16 amino acids long. Per germline, CDR1 SGHDT and CDR2 YYEEEE. Trimming cost V 1 base and J 3 bases, with 15 bases left between them. This CDR3 is CASSLPGSLRTDTQYF. CDR3 DNA: TGTGCCAGCAGCTTGCCAGGGTCCCTTCGAACAGATACGCAGTATTTT.

The chain joins TRBV28 to TRBJ1-4, with 8 positions matching TRBD1. Unmatched junction bases numbered 3, after V lost 6 bases and J lost 0 bases. Germline V gene sequence: CDR1 MDHEN, CDR2 SYDVKM. This CDR3 has 15 amino acids. CDR3 DNA sequence: TGTGCCAGCAGGGGACAGGCCGCAACTAATGAAAAACTGTTTTTT. Protein product: CASRGQAATNEKLFF.

J is TRBJ2-7 and V is TRBV19, with 7 bases lining up with TRBD1. CDR3 size: 13 residues. Per the germline V gene, CDR1 is LNHDA and CDR2 is SQIVND (reference sequence). The junction had 8 bases not matched to a gene; V was cut back by 6 bases and J by 6 bases. CDR3 loop: CASSQIRGSEQYF. CDR3 bases: TGTGCCAGTAGCCAGATCAGGGGGAGCGAGCAGTACTTC.

This chain uses TRBV28 with TRBJ2-6; no clear D gene. CDR3 length: 14 amino acids. V was trimmed by 2 bases and J by 0 bases, leaving 2 bases between them. Germline loops: CDR1 MDHEN, CDR2 SYDVKM. The CDR3 sequence: CASSLNSGANVLTF. The CDR3 nucleotides read TGTGCCAGCAGTTTAAACTCTGGGGCCAACGTCCTGACTTTC.

Worth noting for this clone: The sample contains more than one DNA sequence encoding this CDR3. V is TRBV18 and J is TRBJ2-3; TRBD1 matches at 9 bases. Trimming removed 3 bases from V and 4 bases from J; junction bases left unmatched: 5. This CDR3 contains 15 residues. Per germline, CDR1 KGHSH and CDR2 LQKENI. For the CDR3, the DNA is TGTGCCAGCTCACCGGGAACAGGGGGCTCAGATACGCAGTATTTT. Translating it yields CASSPGTGGSDTQYF.

CDR3 sequence: CASSDLRRIQSGYTF. The CDR3 nucleotides read TGTGCCAGCAGCGACCTCAGACGGATACAATCGGGCTACACCTTC. The chain combines TRBV9 with TRBJ1-2; D ambiguous. Germline assignment: CDR1 SGDLS and CDR2 YYNGEE. Between the trimmed V and J ends, which lost 3 bases and 8 bases, there was a span of 20 bases. The CDR3 extends over 15 amino acids.

V is TRBV6-5 and J is TRBJ2-5, with no clear D. The CDR3 consists of 13 residues. Looked up from germline, CDR1 is MNHEY and CDR2 is SVGAGI. V was clipped by 6 bases and J by 7 bases, with 15 bases between them. The CDR3: CASRRESRGTQYF. CDR3 nucleotide sequence: TGTGCCAGCAGGCGTGAATCTCGAGGGACCCAGTACTTC.

This clone was counted a few times. V and J are TRBV7-9 and TRBJ1-1; 9 bases fit TRBD1. Germline CDR1 SEHNR, CDR2 FQNEAQ (reference sequence). The CDR3 is 15 amino acids. Losses at the gene ends were 4 bases for V and 0 bases for J; bases not matched to a gene: 3. The CDR3 sequence is CASSSDRGMNTEAFF. Here the CDR3 DNA reads TGTGCCAGCAGCTCGGACAGGGGCATGAACACTGAAGCTTTCTTT.

In this sample, this clone turned up once. V and J are TRBV14 and TRBJ2-7, with 8 bases identical to TRBD1. The CDR3 has 13 residues. Germline CDR1 and CDR2: SGHDN and FVKESK. Unmatched junction bases numbered 10, after V lost 6 bases and J lost 9 bases. The CDR3 DNA reads TGTGCCAGCAGGGGCGCAGGGGGCGCAAGGCAGTACTTC. It translates to CASRGAGGARQYF.

The chain has TRBV4-3 and TRBJ2-5, with 7 positions matching TRBD1. CDR1 is LGHNA, CDR2 YSLEER, per germline. The CDR3 runs 15 residues. Unmatched junction bases numbered 9, after V lost 4 bases and J lost 4 bases. CDR3 sequence (DNA): TGCGCCAGCAGCCGGGGCGAGGCAGGGGGAGAGACCCAGTACTTC. Protein sequence: CASSRGEAGGETQYF.

The chain links TRBV19 to TRBJ2-5; D is ambiguous. CDR1 is LNHDA and CDR2 is SQIVND in the germline V gene (reference sequence). This CDR3 comprises 13 residues. Trimming removed 5 bases at V and 5 bases at J, with 12 bases between. Written as DNA, the CDR3 is TGTGCCAGTAGTCCGTGGGTAGGGGAGACCCAGTACTTC. It translates to CASSPWVGETQYF.

This chain joins TRBV9 and TRBJ1-2; no clear D gene. V lost 0 bases to trimming and J lost 8 bases, with 23 bases between them. Germline CDR1 SGDLS, CDR2 YYNGEE. There are 17 residues in the CDR3. The CDR3 DNA reads as TGTGCCAGCAGCGTAGATTCTCGGACTGGGAGGGATCGAGGCTACACCTTC. It is translated as CASSVDSRTGRDRGYTF. Looking up the rest from reference TRBV9 and TRBJ1-2 gives the full variable domain: DSGVTQTPKHLITATGQRVTLRCSPRSGDLSVYWYQQSLDQGLQFLIQYYNGEERAKGNILERFSAQQFPDLHSELNLSSLELGDSALYFCASSVDSRTGRDRGYTFGSGTRLTVV.

Concerning this clone itself: This specimen includes other DNA sequences encoding the same CDR3. The chain joins TRBV7-9 to TRBJ2-3; D tentatively reads TRBD1 or TRBD2 (5 bases each). The CDR3 has 13 amino acids. V shed 1 base and J shed 9 bases, with 11 bases lying between them. CDR1 SEHNR and CDR2 FQNEAQ come from the germline V gene (reference sequence). In DNA form, the CDR3 reads TGTGCCAGCAGCTTAGTGGCCGGGGACACGCAGTATTTT. Amino acid sequence: CASSLVAGDTQYF.

The V gene is TRBV5-1, the J gene TRBJ2-1, with D perhaps assigned TRBD1 or TRBD2 (5 bases each). Between the trimmed V and J ends, which lost 3 bases and 8 bases, there was a span of 15 bases. The CDR3 runs to 14 residues. The germline V gene encodes CDR1 SGHRS and CDR2 YFSETQ. CDR3 protein: CASSSQGVVDEQFF. In DNA form, the CDR3 reads TGCGCCAGCAGCTCGCAGGGAGTAGTCGATGAGCAGTTCTTC. Using reference TRBV5-1 and TRBJ2-1 for the parts outside the CDR3, the full variable domain is KAGVTQTPRYLIKTRGQQVTLSCSPISGHRSVSWYQQTPGQGLQFLFEYFSETQRNKGNFPGRFSGRQFSNSRSEMNVSTLELGDSALYLCASSSQGVVDEQFFGPGTRLTVL.

The chain employs TRBV30 and TRBJ1-2; no reliable D call. Trimming removed 3 bases from V and 7 bases from J, with 15 bases in between. CDR3 length equals 13 residues. Germline V gene sequence: CDR1 GTSNPN, CDR2 SVGIG (reference sequence). DNA for the CDR3: TGTGCCTGGAGCGGAGGGAAGGAGAGTGGCTACACCTTC. It encodes CAWSGGKESGYTF.

The rearrangement joins TRBV30 to TRBJ2-7; D gene uncertain. The CDR3 is made up of 12 amino acids. Germline V lookup: CDR1 GTSNPN, CDR2 SVGIG (reference sequence). V lost 0 bases, J lost 5 bases, and 8 bases lay in between. This CDR3 reads CAWSVRLDEQYF. The CDR3 DNA follows: TGTGCCTGGAGTGTACGCCTGGACGAGCAGTACTTC.